This record looks at one T cell receptor (beta chain) sequence and its context. The sample originates from a study of blood T cell repertoires in COVID-19. Study-wide background: The study drew acute and convalescent COVID-19 samples from the United States, Italy and Spain. Sources were T cells, B-cell-depleted T cells, or PBMCs; the material itself was cDNA or gDNA.

This CDR3 is 12 amino acids long. Trimming took 4 bases from V and 3 from J, leaving 6 bases between them. Germline assignment: CDR1 ENHRY and CDR2 SYGVKD. In the authors' methods: Amplified reference gene primers provided the basis for estimating nucleated cell counts. Profiled with immunoSEQ multiplex PCR; TCRdb holds only in-frame clones, not every one. The D gene and trimming were derived from the DNA, and the V and J assignments and clone size from that table. The sample holds roughly 20,000 clones, 93% seen once. The chain is built from TRBV10-3 and TRBJ1-1; no definite D call. Sequencing was performed on peripheral blood. This TCR came from a human donor in a cohort sampled during active COVID-19. The CDR3 sequence is CAISARDTEAFF. The CDR3 coding sequence is TGTGCCATCAGTGCGAGGGACACTGAAGCTTTCTTT.